Following are 21 T cell receptor beta chains from one sample sequenced in a study of untreated major depressive disorder. Findings and limits, study-wide: Compared with controls, depressed patients showed more TRBV05-01 (Vbeta 5.1) usage in CD4+ T cells.

Antigens for these TCRs are unknown. The assay was immunoSEQ multiplex PCR, and TCRdb's table has in-frame clones only and misses some. This table holds approximately 20,000 clones, 92% found once. Sequencing was performed on CD4+ T cells from PBMCs. These receptors were collected from a woman between 40 and 50 years old with major depressive disorder.

This chain uses TRBV7-9 with TRBJ1-2; D is ambiguous. CDR1 SEHNR and CDR2 FQNEAQ come from the germline V gene (reference sequence). V lost 5 bases and J 5 bases, leaving 12 bases between the germline ends. CDR3 length: 13 residues. The CDR3 region has the DNA TGTGCCAGCAGCCTCCCAGGCCTTTATGGCTACACCTTC. Amino acid sequence: CASSLPGLYGYTF.

V is TRBV5-1 and J is TRBJ1-2; a possible D gene is TRBD1 (6 bases). CDR1 SGHRS and CDR2 YFSETQ come from the germline V gene. V lost 4 bases, J lost 6 bases, and 22 bases lay in between. CDR3 length: 16 amino acids. DNA for the CDR3: TGCGCCAGCAGCCGAGACCCGGGTCAGGGGTTAAATGGCTACACCTTC. It yields the protein CASSRDPGQGLNGYTF.

The CDR3 here is CASSRENTGELFF. In DNA form, the CDR3 reads TGTGCCAGCTCTAGGGAGAACACCGGGGAGCTGTTTTTT. The rearrangement uses TRBV9 and TRBJ2-2; D not resolved. Germline loops: CDR1 SGDLS, CDR2 YYNGEE. Between the trimmed V and J ends, which lost 7 bases and 1 base, there was a span of 8 bases. The CDR3 consists of 13 residues.

A single count supports this clone. The rearrangement links TRBV5-5 to TRBJ2-7, with D perhaps matching TRBD2 (5 bases). The V end was cut by 4 bases, the J end by 2 bases, with 13 bases between. The CDR3 is 14 amino acids. Germline-derived CDR1 and CDR2 are SGHKS and YYEKEE (reference sequence). CDR3 DNA sequence: TGTGCCAGCAGCCTTACATCCGGGGCCTACGAGCAGTACGTC. It translates to CASSLTSGAYEQYV.

The J gene is TRBJ2-1, the V gene TRBV7-8; TRBD2 matches 11 bases. This CDR3 contains 17 residues. Germline V CDR1 and CDR2: SGHVS, FQNEAQ. The V segment lost 5 bases and the J segment 1 base; nucleotides outside the gene matches: 7. The CDR3 loop is CASSGLAGGLSYNEQFF. As DNA, the CDR3 is TGTGCCAGCAGCGGGTTAGCGGGAGGGCTTTCCTACAATGAGCAGTTCTTC.

The chain uses TRBV4-2 and TRBJ2-7; TRBD2 matches 9 bases. CDR1 LGHNA and CDR2 YNFKEQ come from the germline V gene. V lost 3 bases and J lost 4; bases outside the gene matches: 16. The CDR3 length is 18 residues. The CDR3 loop reads CASSHPGGGGATGYEQYF. CDR3 sequence (DNA): TGTGCCAGCAGCCACCCCGGAGGCGGGGGGGCCACAGGGTACGAGCAGTACTTC.

The rearrangement uses TRBV10-2 and TRBJ2-7, with TRBD2 matching over 7 bases. V lost 7 bases, J lost 3 bases, and 9 bases stayed unmatched. The CDR3 runs to 14 residues. The V gene's germline CDR1 is WSHSY and CDR2 SAAADI. CDR3 region: CASTGGFGNYEQYV. In DNA, the CDR3 is TGCGCCAGCACCGGGGGGTTCGGAAACTACGAGCAGTACGTC.

V gene TRBV5-1 combines with J gene TRBJ1-2; no reliable D call. CDR1 and CDR2 from the germline V gene are SGHRS and YFSETQ. The CDR3 contains 13 residues. Trimming removed 4 bases from V and 5 bases from J, with 12 bases in between. The DNA for the CDR3 is TGCGCCAGCAGCGCCAGCGGAACATATGGCTACACCTTC. Residues: CASSASGTYGYTF.

V usage is TRBV19 and J usage is TRBJ1-2; TRBD1 matches at 8 bases. There are 13 residues in the CDR3. Per germline, CDR1 LNHDA and CDR2 SQIVND (reference sequence). V lost 5 bases and J lost 7; bases outside the gene matches: 6. The CDR3 DNA sequence: TGTGCCAGTAGTGTGACAGGGGTGGTTGGCTACACCTTC. It encodes CASSVTGVVGYTF.

The J gene is TRBJ1-5, the V gene TRBV6-5; D remains unclear. V lost 7 bases to trimming and J lost 0 bases, with 7 bases between them. The CDR3 consists of 13 residues. In germline, CDR1 is MNHEY, CDR2 SVGAGI. CDR3 in DNA: TGTGCCAGCAAACGAGCTAGCAATCAGCCCCAGCATTTT. It translates to CASKRASNQPQHF.

This clone was counted a single time. The V call is TRBV11-3, the J call TRBJ2-3; 10 bases are a match to TRBD2. The CDR3 extends over 16 amino acids. Germline V lookup: CDR1 SGHNT, CDR2 YENEEA. V shed 2 bases and J 6 bases; nucleotides not matched to a gene: 8. The chain's CDR3 is CASSLLSGAGGDTQYF. Written as DNA, the CDR3 is TGTGCCAGCAGCTTACTATCCGGAGCGGGAGGGGATACGCAGTATTTT.

This clone occurred once. The genes are TRBV7-3 and TRBJ2-2; no firm D call. The germline gives CDR1 SGHTA, CDR2 FQGTGA. The CDR3 spans 14 residues. V was pared by 8 bases and J by 0 bases, with 10 bases between. The CDR3: CASGTAPNTGELFF. For the CDR3, the DNA is TGTGCCAGCGGTACAGCCCCGAACACCGGGGAGCTGTTTTTT. Based on the CDR3 plus reference TRBV7-3 and TRBJ2-2, the full variable domain is GAGVSQTPSNKVTEKGKYVELRCDPISGHTALYWYRQSLGQGPEFLIYFQGTGAADDSGLPNDRFFAVRPEGSVSTLKIQRTERGDSAVYLCASGTAPNTGELFFGEGSRLTVL.

The CDR3 nucleotides are TGTGCCACGACAAACCCCCCGGGAGCGAGTGCCCCAGATACGCAGTATTTT. Protein: CATTNPPGASAPDTQYF. V usage is TRBV27 and J usage is TRBJ2-3; a possible D gene is TRBD2 (6 bases). Deletions cut 10 bases from V and 4 bases from J, with 27 bases between. Germline CDR1 reads MNHEY; CDR2 reads SMNVEV (reference sequence). This CDR3 spans 17 amino acids.

The DNA of the CDR3 is TGTGCCACCAGCAGAACGGGACAGGGTTACGAGCAGTACTTC. Protein: CATSRTGQGYEQYF. The rearrangement joins TRBV15 to TRBJ2-7; 9 positions agree with TRBD1. The CDR3 is 14 amino acids. CDR1 is LNHNV, CDR2 YYDKDF, per germline (reference sequence). J gave up 4 bases and V 2 bases, and 3 bases lay outside the gene matches.

J is TRBJ2-2 and V is TRBV7-9; weak D call: TRBD2 (6 bases). The V gene lost 7 bases and the J gene lost 0 bases, with 18 bases spanning the gap. This CDR3 has 17 amino acids. Germline V lookup: CDR1 SEHNR, CDR2 FQNEAQ (reference sequence). CDR3 protein: CASTKDGGMANTGELFF. In DNA, the CDR3 is TGTGCCAGCACCAAAGATGGAGGGATGGCGAACACCGGGGAGCTGTTTTTT.

The rearrangement joins TRBV9 to TRBJ1-1; D might be TRBD1 (6 bases). The CDR3 spans 15 residues. Germline loops: CDR1 SGDLS, CDR2 YYNGEE. V shed 5 bases and J shed 2 bases, with 16 bases lying between them. The CDR3 here is CASREGDGVNTEAFF. CDR3 coding DNA: TGTGCCAGCAGGGAGGGGGATGGGGTAAACACTGAAGCTTTCTTT. Full variable domain (outside the CDR3, taken from reference TRBV9 and TRBJ1-1): DSGVTQTPKHLITATGQRVTLRCSPRSGDLSVYWYQQSLDQGLQFLIQYYNGEERAKGNILERFSAQQFPDLHSELNLSSLELGDSALYFCASREGDGVNTEAFFGQGTRLTVV.

This clone was seen just once. The CDR3 loop is CAISDVVNTEAFF. The CDR3 region has the DNA TGTGCCATCAGTGATGTAGTGAACACTGAAGCTTTCTTT. The gene calls are TRBV10-3 and TRBJ1-1; D remains ambiguous. Trimming shortened V by 3 bases and J by 0 bases, and 5 bases separated the two germline ends. This CDR3 region has 13 residues. Germline CDR1 reads ENHRY; CDR2 reads SYGVKD.

The chain links TRBV5-4 to TRBJ2-1, with D possibly matching TRBD1 (6 bases). The CDR3 is 13 amino acids. With 4 bases removed from V and 7 bases from J, the gap between germline ends came to 12 bases. Germline lookup yields CDR1 SGHNT and CDR2 YYREEE (reference sequence). The CDR3: CASSAFTGNEQFF. The CDR3 DNA follows: TGTGCCAGCAGCGCATTTACAGGGAATGAGCAGTTCTTC.

The chain couples TRBV7-9 to TRBJ1-1, with a tentative D call TRBD1 (5 bases). Germline CDR1 SEHNR, CDR2 FQNEAQ (reference sequence). Trimming removed 1 base at V and 4 bases at J, with 10 bases between. There are 14 residues in the CDR3. This CDR3 reads CASSLEVGGTEAFF. The CDR3 DNA reads TGTGCCAGCAGCTTAGAGGTGGGGGGCACTGAAGCTTTCTTT.

J is TRBJ2-7 and V is TRBV27; 11 positions agree with TRBD2. CDR1 is MNHEY, CDR2 SMNVEV, per germline (reference sequence). The CDR3 runs 15 residues. The ends lost 5 bases at V and 1 base at J; junction bases unmatched: 4. The CDR3 DNA reads as TGTGCCAGCAGTCCCCTAGCGGGGGGTTCCTACGAGCAGTACTTC. This codes for CASSPLAGGSYEQYF.

V gene TRBV5-1 combines with J gene TRBJ2-3; D not certain. This CDR3 is 16 amino acids long. In germline, CDR1 is SGHRS, CDR2 YFSETQ. The V gene lost 0 bases and the J gene lost 0 bases, with 11 bases spanning the gap. The CDR3 spells CASSLALTTSTDTQYF. In nucleotides, the CDR3 is TGCGCCAGCAGCTTGGCTTTGACAACTAGCACAGATACGCAGTATTTT. The complete variable domain, with remaining parts taken from reference TRBV5-1 and TRBJ2-3, reads KAGVTQTPRYLIKTRGQQVTLSCSPISGHRSVSWYQQTPGQGLQFLFEYFSETQRNKGNFPGRFSGRQFSNSRSEMNVSTLELGDSALYLCASSLALTTSTDTQYFGPGTRLTVL.